This TCR beta chain comes out of a study of cytomegalovirus exposure and HLA in healthy donors. Germline V CDR1 and CDR2: MDHEN, SYDVKM. The V gene end was trimmed by 7 bases and the J gene end by 6 bases; junction bases not matched to a gene: 20. The CDR3 has 18 amino acids. Primers for the PCR totalled 60 Vbeta and 13 Jbeta. Sequencing was performed with immunoSEQ multiplex PCR; in TCRdb, only in-frame clones are kept and a portion is missing. The data contain about 94,000 clones, around 76% of them singletons. The chain employs TRBV28 and TRBJ2-2, with TRBD1 matching 7 bases. Sequenced input: PBMCs. The TCR sequence derives from a man between 35 and 55 years old in good health and CMV-seropositive. This CDR3 reads CASTFPVGQRARAGELFF. The CDR3 region has the DNA TGTGCCAGCACCTTTCCTGTGGGACAGAGGGCGCGAGCCGGGGAGCTGTTTTTT.